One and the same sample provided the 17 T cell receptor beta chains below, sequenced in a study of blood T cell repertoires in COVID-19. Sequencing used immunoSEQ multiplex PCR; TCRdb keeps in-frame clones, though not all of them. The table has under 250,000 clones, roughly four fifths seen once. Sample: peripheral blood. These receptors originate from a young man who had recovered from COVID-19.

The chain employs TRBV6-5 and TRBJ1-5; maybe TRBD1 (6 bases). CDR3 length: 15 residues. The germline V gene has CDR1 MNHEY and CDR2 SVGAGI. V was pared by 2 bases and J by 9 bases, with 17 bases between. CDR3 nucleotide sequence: TGTGCCAGCAGTTACGACAGGCCCGCCGGTCGGCCCCAGCATTTT. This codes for CASSYDRPAGRPQHF.

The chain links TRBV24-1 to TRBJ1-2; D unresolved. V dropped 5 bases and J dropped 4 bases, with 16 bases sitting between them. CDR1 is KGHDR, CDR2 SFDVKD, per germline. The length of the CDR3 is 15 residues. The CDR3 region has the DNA TGTGCCACCAGTGCCGTAGATGGCGAGGGCTATGGCTACACCTTC. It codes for CATSAVDGEGYGYTF.

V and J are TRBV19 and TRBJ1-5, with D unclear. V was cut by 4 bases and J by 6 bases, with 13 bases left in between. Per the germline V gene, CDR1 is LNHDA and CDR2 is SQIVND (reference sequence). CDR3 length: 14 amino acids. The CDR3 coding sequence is TGTGCCAGTAGTACAGAGGCGGGCACTCAGCCCCAGCATTTT. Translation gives CASSTEAGTQPQHF. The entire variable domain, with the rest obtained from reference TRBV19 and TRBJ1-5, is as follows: DGGITQSPKYLFRKEGQNVTLSCEQNLNHDAMYWYRQDPGQGLRLIYYSQIVNDFQKGDIAEGYSVSREKKESFPLTVTSAQKNPTAFYLCASSTEAGTQPQHFGDGTRLSIL.

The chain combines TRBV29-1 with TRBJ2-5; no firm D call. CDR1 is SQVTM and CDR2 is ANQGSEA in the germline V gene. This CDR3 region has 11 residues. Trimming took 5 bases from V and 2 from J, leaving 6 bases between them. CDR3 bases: TGCAGCGTTTTCCAGCAAGAGACCCAGTACTTC. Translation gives CSVFQQETQYF.

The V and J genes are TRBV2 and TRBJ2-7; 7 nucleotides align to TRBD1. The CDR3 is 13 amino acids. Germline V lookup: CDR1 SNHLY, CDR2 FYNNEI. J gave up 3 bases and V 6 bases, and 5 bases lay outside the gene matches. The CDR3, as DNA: TGTGCCAGCAGAGGGACAGTCCTCTACGAGCAGTACTTC. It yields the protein CASRGTVLYEQYF.

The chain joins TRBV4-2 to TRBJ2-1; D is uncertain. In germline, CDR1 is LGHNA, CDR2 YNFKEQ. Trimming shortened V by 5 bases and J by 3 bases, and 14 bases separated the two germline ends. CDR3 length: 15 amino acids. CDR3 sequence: CASSANQDFYNEQFF. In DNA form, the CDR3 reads TGTGCCAGCAGCGCGAATCAGGATTTCTACAATGAGCAGTTCTTC.

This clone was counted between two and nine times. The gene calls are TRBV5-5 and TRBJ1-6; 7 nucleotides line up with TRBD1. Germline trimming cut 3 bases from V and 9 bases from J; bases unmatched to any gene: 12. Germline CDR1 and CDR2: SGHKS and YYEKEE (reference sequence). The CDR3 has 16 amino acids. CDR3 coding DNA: TGTGCCAGCAGCTGGGGGAGTGGGGACAGCTCTTCACCCCTCCACTTT. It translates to CASSWGSGDSSSPLHF.

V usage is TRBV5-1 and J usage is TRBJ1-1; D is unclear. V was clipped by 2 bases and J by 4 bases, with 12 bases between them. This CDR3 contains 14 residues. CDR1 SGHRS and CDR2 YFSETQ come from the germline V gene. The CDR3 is CASSFKGDSTEAFF. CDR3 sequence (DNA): TGCGCCAGCAGCTTCAAGGGAGACTCCACTGAAGCTTTCTTT.

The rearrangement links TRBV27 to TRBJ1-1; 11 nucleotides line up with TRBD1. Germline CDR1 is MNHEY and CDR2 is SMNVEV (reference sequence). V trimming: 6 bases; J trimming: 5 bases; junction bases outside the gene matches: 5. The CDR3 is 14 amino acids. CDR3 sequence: CASRDRGRVTEAFF. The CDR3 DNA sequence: TGTGCCAGCAGGGACAGGGGGCGAGTTACTGAAGCTTTCTTT.

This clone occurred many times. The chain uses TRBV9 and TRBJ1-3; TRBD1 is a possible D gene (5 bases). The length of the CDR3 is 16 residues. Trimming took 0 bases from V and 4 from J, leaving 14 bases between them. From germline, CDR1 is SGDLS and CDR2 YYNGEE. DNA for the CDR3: TGTGCCAGCAGCGTAGACCCAGGGTGGCAAGGAAACACCATATATTTT. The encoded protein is CASSVDPGWQGNTIYF.

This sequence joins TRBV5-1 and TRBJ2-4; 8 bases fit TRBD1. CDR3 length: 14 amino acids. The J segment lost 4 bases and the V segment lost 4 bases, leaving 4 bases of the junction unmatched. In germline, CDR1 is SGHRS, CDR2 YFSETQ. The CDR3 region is CASSTGTGKNIQYF. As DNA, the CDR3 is TGCGCCAGCAGCACCGGGACAGGAAAAAACATTCAGTACTTC.

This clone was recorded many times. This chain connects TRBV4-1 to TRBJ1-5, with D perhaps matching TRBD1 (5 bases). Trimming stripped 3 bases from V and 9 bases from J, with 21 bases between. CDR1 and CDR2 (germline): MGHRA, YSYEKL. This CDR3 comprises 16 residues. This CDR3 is CASSHLPGTGVMPQHF. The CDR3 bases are TGCGCCAGCAGCCACCTCCCCGGGACGGGGGTTATGCCCCAGCATTTT.

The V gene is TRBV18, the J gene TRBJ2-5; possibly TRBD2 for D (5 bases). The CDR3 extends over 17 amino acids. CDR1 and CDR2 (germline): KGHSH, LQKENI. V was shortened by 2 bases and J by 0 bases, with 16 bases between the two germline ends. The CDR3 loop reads CASSPGRTSAYQETQYF. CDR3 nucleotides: TGTGCCAGCTCACCAGGACGAACTAGTGCCTACCAAGAGACCCAGTACTTC.

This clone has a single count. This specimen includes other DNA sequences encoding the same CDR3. The CDR3 nucleotides read TGTGCCAGCAGTTCTCTAGCGGGGGGCAATGAGCAGTTCTTC. Its translation: CASSSLAGGNEQFF. The V and J genes are TRBV27 and TRBJ2-1; 11 bases match TRBD2. CDR3 length: 14 residues. V was clipped by 4 bases and J by 6 bases; unmatched bases: 2. CDR1 is MNHEY and CDR2 is SMNVEV in the germline V gene (reference sequence).

CDR3 amino acids: CASSLTGAGEKLFF. As DNA, the CDR3 is TGTGCCAGCAGCCTGACAGGGGCAGGGGAAAAACTGTTTTTT. The chain uses TRBV25-1 and TRBJ1-4; 8 nucleotides align to TRBD1. Trimming removed 6 bases from V and 8 bases from J; junction bases left unmatched: 8. CDR1 is MGHDK, CDR2 SYGVNS, per germline. The CDR3 length is 14 residues.

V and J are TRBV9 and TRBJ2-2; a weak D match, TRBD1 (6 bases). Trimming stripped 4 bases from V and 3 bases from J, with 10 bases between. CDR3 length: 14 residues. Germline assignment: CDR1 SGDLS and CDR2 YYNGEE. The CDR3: CASSQGSYTGELFF. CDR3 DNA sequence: TGTGCCAGCAGCCAGGGGAGTTACACCGGGGAGCTGTTTTTT.

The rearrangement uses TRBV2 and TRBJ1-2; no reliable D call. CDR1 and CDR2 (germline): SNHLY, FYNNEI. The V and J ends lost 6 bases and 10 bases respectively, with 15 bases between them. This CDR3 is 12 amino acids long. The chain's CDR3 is CASRIDTSPYTF. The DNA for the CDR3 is TGTGCCAGCAGGATTGATACTTCCCCCTACACCTTC. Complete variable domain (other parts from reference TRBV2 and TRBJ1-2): EPEVTQTPSHQVTQMGQEVILRCVPISNHLYFYWYRQILGQKVEFLVSFYNNEISEKSEIFDDQFSVERPDGSNFTLKIRSTKLEDSAMYFCASRIDTSPYTFGSGTRLTVV.